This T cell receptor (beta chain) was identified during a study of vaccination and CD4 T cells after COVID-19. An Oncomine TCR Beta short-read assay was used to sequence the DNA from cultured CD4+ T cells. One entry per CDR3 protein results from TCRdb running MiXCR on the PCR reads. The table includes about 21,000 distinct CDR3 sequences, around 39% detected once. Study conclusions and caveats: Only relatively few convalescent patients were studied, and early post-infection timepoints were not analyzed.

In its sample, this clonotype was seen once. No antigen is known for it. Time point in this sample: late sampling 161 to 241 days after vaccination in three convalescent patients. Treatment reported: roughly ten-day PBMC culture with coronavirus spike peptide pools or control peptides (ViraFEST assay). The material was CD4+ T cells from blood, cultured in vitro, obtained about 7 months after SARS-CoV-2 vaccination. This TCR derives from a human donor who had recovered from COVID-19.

The CDR3 here is CASSQGSMDRGLFQPQHF. As DNA, the CDR3 is TGCGCCAGCAGCCAAGGGTCAATGGACAGGGGGCTGTTTCAGCCCCAGCATTTT. The chain is built from TRBV4-1 and TRBJ1-5, with 11 positions matching TRBD1. CDR1 is MGHRA, CDR2 YSYEKL, per germline. The CDR3 totals 18 residues. J was trimmed by 6 bases and V by 1 base; bases with no gene match: 11.